This record concerns one T cell receptor beta chain sequence. This entry is derived from a study of blood T cell repertoires in COVID-19. Overall study: The analysed material was cDNA or gDNA that came from T cells, B-cell-depleted T cells, or PBMCs.

In the source study's methods: Reference gene primers were amplified, and this amplification served to estimate nucleated cell counts. Measured with immunoSEQ multiplex PCR; TCRdb has only the in-frame clones, and not every one. The DNA was the basis for D and trimming; V, J and clone size are from that table. The sample has 250,000 or so clones; less than 90% are singletons. The clonotype comes from a woman in her thirties or forties who had recovered from COVID-19. The sample taken for sequencing was peripheral blood.

CDR3 in amino acids: CASRPRNEKLFF. In DNA form, the CDR3 reads TGTGCCAGCAGACCGCGGAATGAAAAACTGTTTTTT. V and J are TRBV12-3 or TRBV12-4 and TRBJ1-4, with D unclear. The CDR3 totals 12 residues. Trimming shortened V by 6 bases and J by 5 bases, and 7 bases separated the two germline ends.